This T cell receptor beta chain comes out of a study of immune cell composition in non-small cell lung cancer (dated by TCRdb to 2016 to 2017). Concerning the study at large: Histologic subtype, mostly lung adenocarcinoma or squamous cell carcinoma, was determined with H&E together with p63, CK5, Napsin A and TTF-1 immunohistochemistry. Using Adaptive Biotechnologies, the researchers ran TCR-beta sequencing on approximately 36 paired NSCLC tumour and non-adjacent lung specimens, along with roughly 25 tumour-only specimens. In supplementary cohort #1, which comprised 9 to 10 lung adenocarcinoma cases, paired tumour/lung TCR-beta sequencing was performed and TIL populations were generated so that tumour reactivity could be assessed. Several tumour specimens with TCR-beta data were rare histological subtypes and were excluded from the subtype comparisons.

Frozen aliquots of unsorted single-cell suspensions were used for genomic DNA extraction with the QIAamp DNA kit. Surgically resected non-small cell lung cancer tissue was used for the tumour samples. Tissues arrived within 2 hours of resection and were immediately processed into single-cell suspensions. Tissue was mechanically dissociated and enzymatically digested with DNase I, collagenase I and hyaluronidase for approximately 30 minutes at 37 °C, then filtered and RBC-lysed. Reading from cysteine to phenylalanine, the CDR3 counts 13 amino acids. The kept DNA is CDR3 alone, 39 bases in frame from the first base. The germline V gene supplies CDR1 SQVTM and CDR2 ANQGSEA. V lost 7 bases and J lost 0 bases, and the count of bases not matched to a germline gene is 4. A two-step multiplex PCR was used to amplify TCR-beta CDR3 regions from genomic DNA, and Illumina-compatible adaptors were added in the second step. TCR-beta immunosequencing was performed on an Illumina platform as a commercial immunoSEQ service. Per the source publication's procedure: Repertoires were described by productive clonality and by Top 10 Clones, which is the percentage of T-cell templates coming from the ten most frequent sequences. Values of productive clonality ranged from 0 to 1, with a monoclonal population indicated by a value of 1. Using log10 scatter plots, tumour-associated clones were identified as sequences that made up at least 0.1% of tumour T-cell templates yet were absent from the matched non-adjacent lung. Analyses were done in GraphPad Prism7 and R, with Student's t-tests for two-group comparisons, ANOVA for stages, and linear regression for relationships. Here the immuneACCESS table is served through TCRdb, limited to in-frame sequences with V and J called. Missing clones are a known gap in these copies; in checked studies unresolved V genes cover under half, and the rest lacks a known reason. D and trimming come from the DNA, and the V and J calls and clone size come from that table. The sample data list roughly 3,100 clones, and roughly four fifths of these were observed just once. Around 9.3% of the sample belongs to the ten largest clones.

The paper as a whole reports these results and caveats: The reactivity cohort included only around nine cases, and whether tumour-reactive clones share sequences with the dominant in vivo tumour-associated clones was not shown. Significantly higher Top 10 clone scores and productive clonality were observed in lung squamous cell carcinoma than in lung adenocarcinoma tumours. No significant correlation was found between smoking pack-years and tumour TCR-beta clonality. In under twelve adenocarcinoma cases, maximal tumour-associated clone frequency correlated strongly with TIL tumour reactivity, whereas overall clonality did not. Tumour-associated clones >0.5% occurred in nearly half of NSCLC cases: around 36% of adenocarcinomas versus approximately 75% of squamous carcinomas.

This clone has a single count. The antigen this receptor binds is unknown. Base qualities are not at hand, and no much larger clone is one base apart. The sequencing input was lung tumor tissue. This receptor was taken from a human donor with non-small cell lung cancer. The chain is encoded by TRBV29-1 joined to TRBJ2-3; TRBD1 aligns with 7 central bases. The DNA is as follows: TGCAGCGCCGGGACAGCTAGCACAGATACGCAGTATTTT. Its protein is CSAGTASTDTQYF.